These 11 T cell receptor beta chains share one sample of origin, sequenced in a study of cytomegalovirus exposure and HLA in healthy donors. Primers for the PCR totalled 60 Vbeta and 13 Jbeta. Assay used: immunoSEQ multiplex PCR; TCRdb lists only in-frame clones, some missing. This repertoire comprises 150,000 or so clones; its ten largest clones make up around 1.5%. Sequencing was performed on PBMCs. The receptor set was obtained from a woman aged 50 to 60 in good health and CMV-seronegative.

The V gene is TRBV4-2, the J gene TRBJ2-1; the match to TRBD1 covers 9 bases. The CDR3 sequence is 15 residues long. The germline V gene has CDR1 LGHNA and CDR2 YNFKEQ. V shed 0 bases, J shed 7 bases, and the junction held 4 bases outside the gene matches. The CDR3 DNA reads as TGTGCCAGCAGCCAAGATCTTGGGACAGGGAATGAGCAGTTCTTC. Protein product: CASSQDLGTGNEQFF.

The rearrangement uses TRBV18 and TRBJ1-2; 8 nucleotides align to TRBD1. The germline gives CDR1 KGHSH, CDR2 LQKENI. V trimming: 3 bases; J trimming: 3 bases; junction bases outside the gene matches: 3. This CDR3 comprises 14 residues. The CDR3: CASSPSTGDYGYTF. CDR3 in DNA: TGTGCCAGCTCACCTTCGACAGGGGACTATGGCTACACCTTC.

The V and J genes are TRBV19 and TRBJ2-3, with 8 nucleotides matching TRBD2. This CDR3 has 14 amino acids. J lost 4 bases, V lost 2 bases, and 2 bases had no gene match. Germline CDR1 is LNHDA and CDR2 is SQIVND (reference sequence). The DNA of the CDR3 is TGTGCCAGTAGTATAAGCGGGAGTGCAGATACGCAGTATTTT. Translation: CASSISGSADTQYF.

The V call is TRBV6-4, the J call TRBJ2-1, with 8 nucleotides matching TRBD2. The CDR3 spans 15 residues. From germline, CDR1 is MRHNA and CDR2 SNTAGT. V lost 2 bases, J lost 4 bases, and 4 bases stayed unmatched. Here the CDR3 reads CASSDGTSNYNEQFF. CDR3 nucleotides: TGTGCCAGCAGTGACGGGACTAGTAATTACAATGAGCAGTTCTTC.

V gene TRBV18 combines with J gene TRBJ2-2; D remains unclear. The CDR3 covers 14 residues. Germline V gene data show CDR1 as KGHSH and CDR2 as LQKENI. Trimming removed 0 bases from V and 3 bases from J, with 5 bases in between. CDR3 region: CASSPPRDTGELFF. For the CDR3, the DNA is TGTGCCAGCTCACCACCGAGAGACACCGGGGAGCTGTTTTTT.

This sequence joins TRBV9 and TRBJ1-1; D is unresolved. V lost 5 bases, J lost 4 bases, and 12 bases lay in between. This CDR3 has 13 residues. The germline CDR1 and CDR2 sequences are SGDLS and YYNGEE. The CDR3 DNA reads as TGTGCCAGCAGGGACGAGGAGGGCACTGAAGCTTTCTTT. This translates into CASRDEEGTEAFF.

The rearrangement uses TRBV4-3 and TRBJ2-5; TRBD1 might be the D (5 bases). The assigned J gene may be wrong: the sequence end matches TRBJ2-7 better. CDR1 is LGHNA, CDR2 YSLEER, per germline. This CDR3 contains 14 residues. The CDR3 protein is CASSLAQGSYEQYF. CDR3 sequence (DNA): TGCGCCAGCAGCCTAGCCCAGGGATCCTACGAGCAGTACTTC.

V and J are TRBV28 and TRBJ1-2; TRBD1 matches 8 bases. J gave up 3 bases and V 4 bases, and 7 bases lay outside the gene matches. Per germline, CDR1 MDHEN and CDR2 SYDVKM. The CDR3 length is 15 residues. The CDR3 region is CASSSRQGIDYGYTF. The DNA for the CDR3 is TGTGCCAGCAGTTCCCGACAGGGGATCGACTATGGCTACACCTTC.

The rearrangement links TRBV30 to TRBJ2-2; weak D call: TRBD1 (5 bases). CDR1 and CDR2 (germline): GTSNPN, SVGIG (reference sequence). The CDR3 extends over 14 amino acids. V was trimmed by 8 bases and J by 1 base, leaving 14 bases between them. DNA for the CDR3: TGTGCCCGGGCGCGCCAGGGGAACACCGGGGAGCTGTTTTTT. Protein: CARARQGNTGELFF.

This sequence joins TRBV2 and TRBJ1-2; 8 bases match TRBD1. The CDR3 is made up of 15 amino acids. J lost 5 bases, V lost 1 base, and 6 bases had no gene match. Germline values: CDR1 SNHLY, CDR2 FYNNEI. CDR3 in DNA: TGTGCCAGCAGTGAAGGGGCAGGGGGCAAATATGGCTACACCTTC. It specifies CASSEGAGGKYGYTF.

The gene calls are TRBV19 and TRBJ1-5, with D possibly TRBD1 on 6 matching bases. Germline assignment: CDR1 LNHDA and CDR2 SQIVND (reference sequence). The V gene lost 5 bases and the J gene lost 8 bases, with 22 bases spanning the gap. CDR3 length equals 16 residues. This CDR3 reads CASSFSLGGPVKPQHF. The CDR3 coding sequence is TGTGCCAGTAGTTTCTCCCTGGGGGGGCCAGTCAAGCCCCAGCATTTT.